This T cell receptor (beta chain) was sequenced in a study of blood T cell repertoires in COVID-19. Study-level background: From the United States, Italy and Spain came samples of acute and convalescent COVID-19. T cells, B-cell-depleted T cells, or PBMCs supplied cDNA or gDNA.

This clone was found once. Original methodology: Amplifying reference gene primers gave estimates of nucleated cell counts. Repertoires were generated with immunoSEQ multiplex PCR, while TCRdb's copy carries only in-frame clones and drops some. That table supplies the V and J calls and clone size; D and trimming were determined from the DNA. The table lists 140,000 or so clones, around four fifths of them singletons. There are 15 residues in the CDR3. Participants spanned ages about 18 to 90 years and resided in over 20 US areas. This rearrangement joins TRBV1 to TRBJ2-1; the D segment call TRBD2 is taken from the table without a DNA check. TRBV1 corresponds to a pseudogene. Sequencing input: PBMCs or T cells enriched from blood (not recorded which). This TCR was sampled from a woman in her 50s with acute COVID-19. DNA for the CDR3: TGCACCAGCAAACCGGGACTAGCGGGATACAATGAGCAGTTCTTC. The encoded protein is CTSKPGLAGYNEQFF.